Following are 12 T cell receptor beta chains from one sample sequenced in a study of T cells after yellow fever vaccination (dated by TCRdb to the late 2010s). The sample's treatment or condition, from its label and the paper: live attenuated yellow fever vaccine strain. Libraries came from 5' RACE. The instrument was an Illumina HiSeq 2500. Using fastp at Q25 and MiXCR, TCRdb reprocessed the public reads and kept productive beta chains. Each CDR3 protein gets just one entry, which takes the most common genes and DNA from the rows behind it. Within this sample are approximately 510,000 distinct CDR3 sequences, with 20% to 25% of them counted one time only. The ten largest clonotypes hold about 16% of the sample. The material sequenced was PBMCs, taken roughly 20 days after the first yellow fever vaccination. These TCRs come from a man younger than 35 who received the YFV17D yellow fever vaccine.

The CDR3 DNA reads as TGTGCCATCAGTGACCGCGGAGACGAGCAGTACGTC. It specifies CAISDRGDEQYV. The rearrangement uses TRBV10-3 and TRBJ2-7; D is unclear. Germline-derived CDR1 and CDR2 are ENHRY and SYGVKD. CDR3 size: 12 residues. Between the trimmed V and J ends, which lost 3 bases and 5 bases, there was a span of 8 bases.

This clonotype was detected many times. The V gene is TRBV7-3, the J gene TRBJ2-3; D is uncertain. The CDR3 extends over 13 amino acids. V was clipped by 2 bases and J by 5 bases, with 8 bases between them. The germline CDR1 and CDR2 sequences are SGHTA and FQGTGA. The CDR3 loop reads CASSLVPGDTQYF. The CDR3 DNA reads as TGTGCCAGCAGCTTAGTCCCCGGAGATACGCAGTATTTT.

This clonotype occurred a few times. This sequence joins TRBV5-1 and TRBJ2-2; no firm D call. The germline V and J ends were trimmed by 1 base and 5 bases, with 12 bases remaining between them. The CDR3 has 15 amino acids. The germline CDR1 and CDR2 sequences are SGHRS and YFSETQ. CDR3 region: CASSLSPGETGELFF. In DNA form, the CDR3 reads TGCGCCAGCAGCTTGTCGCCTGGGGAAACCGGGGAGCTGTTTTTT.

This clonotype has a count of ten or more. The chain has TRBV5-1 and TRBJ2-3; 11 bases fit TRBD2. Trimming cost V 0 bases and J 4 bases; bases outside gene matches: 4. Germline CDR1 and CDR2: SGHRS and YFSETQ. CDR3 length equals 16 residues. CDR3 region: CASSLVGTSGSDTQYF. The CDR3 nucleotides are TGCGCCAGCAGCTTGGTCGGGACTAGCGGTTCAGATACGCAGTATTTT.

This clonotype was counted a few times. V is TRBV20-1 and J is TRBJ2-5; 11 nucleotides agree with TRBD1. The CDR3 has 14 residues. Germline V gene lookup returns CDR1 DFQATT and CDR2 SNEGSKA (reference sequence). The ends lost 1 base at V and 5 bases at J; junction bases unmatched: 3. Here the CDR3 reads CSARGDRGVETQYF. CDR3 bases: TGCAGTGCTAGAGGGGACAGGGGGGTCGAGACCCAGTACTTC.

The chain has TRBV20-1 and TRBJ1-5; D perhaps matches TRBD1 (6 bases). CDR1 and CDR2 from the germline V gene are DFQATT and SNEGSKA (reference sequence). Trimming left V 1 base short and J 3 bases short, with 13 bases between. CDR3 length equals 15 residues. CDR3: CSARVQGRFNQPQHF. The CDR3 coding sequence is TGCAGTGCTAGAGTCCAGGGGCGGTTCAATCAGCCCCAGCATTTT.

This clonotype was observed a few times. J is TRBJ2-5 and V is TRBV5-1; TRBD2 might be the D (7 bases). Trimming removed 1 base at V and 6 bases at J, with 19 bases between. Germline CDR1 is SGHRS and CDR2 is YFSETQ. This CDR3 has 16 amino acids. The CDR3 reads CASSLTVGGPGKTQYF. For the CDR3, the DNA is TGCGCCAGCAGCTTGACGGTGGGGGGGCCTGGAAAGACCCAGTACTTC.

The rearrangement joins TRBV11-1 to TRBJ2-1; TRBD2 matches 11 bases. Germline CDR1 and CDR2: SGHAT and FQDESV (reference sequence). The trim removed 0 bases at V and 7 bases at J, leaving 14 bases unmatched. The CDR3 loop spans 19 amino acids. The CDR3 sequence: CASSLAPGLAARRGNEQFF. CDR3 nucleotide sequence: TGTGCCAGCAGCTTAGCCCCGGGACTAGCGGCCCGGAGGGGGAATGAGCAGTTCTTC. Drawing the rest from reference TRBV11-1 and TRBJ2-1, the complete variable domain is EAEVAQSPRYKITEKSQAVAFWCDPISGHATLYWYRQILGQGPELLVQFQDESVVDDSQLPKDRFSAERLKGVDSTLKIQPAELGDSAMYLCASSLAPGLAARRGNEQFFGPGTRLTVL.

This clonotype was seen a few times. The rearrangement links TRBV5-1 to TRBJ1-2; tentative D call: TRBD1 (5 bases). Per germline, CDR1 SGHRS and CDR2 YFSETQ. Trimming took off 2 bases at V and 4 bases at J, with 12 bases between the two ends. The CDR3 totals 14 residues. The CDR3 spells CASSLTGRGYGYTF. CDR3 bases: TGCGCCAGCAGCTTAACGGGGCGCGGCTATGGCTACACCTTC.

CDR3 sequence reads: CASSSRGGVGGELFF. CDR3 DNA: TGTGCCAGCAGTTCGAGGGGGGGCGTCGGCGGGGAGCTGTTTTTT. The chain is built from TRBV6-5 and TRBJ2-2; D is possibly TRBD2 (7 bases). From germline, CDR1 is MNHEY and CDR2 SVGAGI. The CDR3 sequence is 15 residues long. V was trimmed by 4 bases and J by 7 bases, leaving 16 bases between them.

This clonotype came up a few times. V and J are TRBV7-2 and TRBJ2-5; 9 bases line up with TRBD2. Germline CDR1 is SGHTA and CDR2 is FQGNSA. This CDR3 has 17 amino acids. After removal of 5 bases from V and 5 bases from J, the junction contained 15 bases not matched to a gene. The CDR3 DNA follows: TGTGCCAGCAGCAAAAATCAACCGGGACTAGCTATGGAGACCCAGTACTTC. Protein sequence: CASSKNQPGLAMETQYF.

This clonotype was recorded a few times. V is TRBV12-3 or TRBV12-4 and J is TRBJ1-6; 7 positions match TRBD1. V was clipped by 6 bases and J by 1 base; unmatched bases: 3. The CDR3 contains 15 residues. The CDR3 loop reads CASRWDSSYNSPLHF. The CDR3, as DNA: TGTGCCAGCAGATGGGACAGTTCCTATAATTCACCCCTCCACTTT.